This T cell receptor (beta chain) comes out of a study of technical replicates of blood from a few donors. Profiled with immunoSEQ multiplex PCR; TCRdb holds only in-frame clones, not every one. The profile covers approximately 10,000 clones, with approximately 93% appearing a single time and roughly a tenth taken by the ten largest. This clone was recorded only once. The CDR3 is made up of 13 amino acids. V shed 10 bases and J shed 2 bases, with 12 bases lying between them. In germline, CDR1 is LNHDA, CDR2 SQIVND (reference sequence). The gene calls are TRBV19 and TRBJ2-1; D is possibly TRBD2 (6 bases). The sample was PBMCs. The sequence was obtained from a human donor in good health. The CDR3 DNA is TGTGCCACTACCGGGAGCCCCTACAATGAGCAGTTCTTC. It codes for CATTGSPYNEQFF.